This T cell receptor beta chain was identified during a study of T cell repertoires in aging, cancer and after chemotherapy. Study details: Donors were grouped into six age bands spanning 30 or younger through 70 or older. Notes on the study in general: Median generation probability rose over the chemotherapy interval in each cancer cohort, suggesting rebound thymic output. Age-matched healthy donors had significantly more diverse, less clonal blood TCR repertoires than untreated cancer patients.

In regard to this clonotype: Its antigen is not identified.

A mixed TRB-A/B primer pool amplified rearranged TRB by multiplex touch-down PCR. TCRdb used MiXCR to reprocess the multiplex PCR reads, holding one entry per CDR3 protein. The table records 750 to 1,000 distinct CDR3 sequences, 32% of them present only once. This CDR3 contains 12 residues. Germline assignment: CDR1 LGHNT and CDR2 FRNRAP. Trimming pared 8 bases from V and 1 base from J, leaving 3 bases between. The template was genomic DNA from peripheral blood, not RNA. The clonotype was recovered from a human donor with a solid tumor. Sequencing was done on a sample of blood. The chain employs TRBV12-5 and TRBJ2-6; D unclear. CDR3 region: CASQSGANVLTF. CDR3 sequence (DNA): TGTGCTAGTCAATCTGGGGCCAACGTCCTGACTTTC.